This T cell receptor (beta chain) was documented in a study of T cells in Graves' hyperthyroidism and ophthalmopathy (dated by TCRdb to the late 2010s). Background for the entire study: Peripheral blood was sampled at the time of initial diagnosis, prior to any treatment. The study also compared thyroid tissue and blood T-cell repertoires from over 5 Graves' hyperthyroidism patients. The paper reports TCR Vbeta CDR3 sequencing of roughly 140 peripheral blood samples: around 45 ophthalmopathy, around 80 hyperthyroidism and around 17 progressor patients. An independent validation cohort of 18 to 20 hyperthyroidism patients and 17 patients who later progressed to ophthalmopathy tested prospective prediction of ophthalmopathy. The approximately 97 discovery patients were randomly divided into training and test sets at a 7:3 ratio. A discovery cohort of 95 to 100 patients, 43 with Graves' ophthalmopathy and 55 to 65 with stable Graves' hyperthyroidism, was used to find distinguishing TCR V-J signatures. After sampling, hyperthyroidism patients received methimazole starting at 30 mg daily, and ophthalmopathy patients received high-dose intravenous methylprednisolone. Here is what the overall study found, with its caveats: Ophthalmopathy was separated from stable hyperthyroidism by a 13 V-J signature model, with around 90% sensitivity and approximately 81% specificity obtained in cross-validation and 80%/75% obtained in testing. In validation, the model predicted progression to ophthalmopathy with 60% to 71% sensitivity and 72% to 85% specificity, a median of 6.5 months before onset. No statistical method was used to fix the sample size in advance, and group allocation was not hidden from the investigators. Most expanded thyroid clonotypes (frequency above 0.001) were also detected in blood, a finding suggesting that blood repertoires may reflect thyroid immune responses.

This clonotype was recorded a few times. Its antigen is unknown. Per-nucleotide qualities are absent, and no much larger clonotype sits a single base away. The TCR beta CDR3 regions were amplified from RNA transcripts. The TCR CDR3 was subjected to a first round of RT-PCR using the HTBI primer set and the Qiagen OneStep RT-PCR kit. Libraries were constructed in a second round of multiplex PCR, after which size selection and purification were performed. Paired-end sequencing of the libraries was performed with 100 bp reads on an Illumina HiSeq2000. The study's processing was this. Raw data were processed with SOAPnuke, discarding reads with adapters, uncalled bases, mean Phred below 15, or no exact constant-primer or identifier match. High-quality paired reads were merged using COPE v1.2.5, and each unique nucleotide sequence was defined as a clonotype. MiTCR v1.1 was used to align the clonotypes against IMGT TRBV, TRBD and TRBJ reference segments. Analysis was restricted to V-J combinations with a frequency above 0.0001, which covered roughly 99% of repertoires. The TCS score was defined as the ratio of F50 (clonal expansion) to E x V (chaos), calculated using BLOSUM62-based TCRdist between CDR3 peptides within each V-J. Welch's t-statistics and random forest reduced around 510 V-J features to 13, which were used in a naive Bayes classifier (R e1071). The raw public data were reprocessed by TCRdb itself: fastp quality trimming at Q25, MiXCR clonotype calling, in-frame beta chains only. Records with the same CDR3 protein are collapsed into one entry carrying the most frequent genes and DNA. These V and J calls are TCRdb output, not the study's own analysis. In all, the sample holds hundreds of thousands of distinct CDR3 sequences, and less than 25% of those were seen once. Around a third of the sample goes to the ten largest clones.

Ophthalmopathy patients had moderately to severely active disease, with a Clinical Activity Score of 3 or more, a NOSPECS grade of 4 or more, and a disease duration of less than 3 months. Patients with uncontrolled infections, other autoimmune diseases, pregnancy or lactation were excluded. Diagnoses were established on the basis of clinical symptoms, serum thyroxine and TRAb, thyroid ultrasound, and orbital computed tomography. PBMCs were separated from roughly 10 ml of fresh peripheral blood using Ficoll-Paque density gradient centrifugation. Trizol reagent was used to extract total RNA, and RNA quality was then checked on an Agilent 2100 Bioanalyzer. Sequencing input: blood. The clonotype was recovered from a man aged 25 to 45 with Graves' ophthalmopathy.

The DNA sequence is TGCAGTGCTAGAACCGTCGGAGTGTACGAGCAGTACTTC. Its amino acids are CSARTVGVYEQYF. Recombination linked TRBV20-1 to TRBJ2-7, with no confidently assigned D gene. The CDR3 sequence holds 13 residues, the cysteine and phenylalanine included. Of all the DNA, just the CDR3 is kept, 39 bases in frame from base 1. The germline V gene (reference sequence) sets CDR1 to DFQATT and CDR2 to SNEGSKA. Trimming costs V 2 bases and J 4 bases, and their ends lie 12 bases apart.